This TCR beta chain originates from a study of T-cell reconstitution after alpha-beta-depleted transplantation in children. General study points: Reported findings indicate that, about two months after transplant, alpha-beta T cells came from several hundred expanded clones, which were derived from non-depleted graft cells. For some patients, TCRbeta diversity was high at day 60 because of recipient T cells and thymic progenitors that survived.

To note about this clonotype: Its antigen is not known.

The V and J ends lost 5 bases and 1 base, in that order; junction bases with no gene match: 2. The CDR3 is made up of 14 amino acids. Germline lookup yields CDR1 MGHRA and CDR2 YSYEKL. A library of TCRbeta sequences, prepared with unique molecular identifiers, was generated. One entry per CDR3 protein results from TCRdb running MiXCR on the PCR reads. The table includes some 840,000 distinct CDR3 sequences, 15% to 20% detected once. This sequence was found in a male patient between 5 and 17 years old who had a stem cell transplant for acute lymphoblastic leukemia, so the T cells may come from the graft donor. This chain joins TRBV4-1 and TRBJ1-5, with 7 positions matching TRBD1. The material was PBMCs, mostly from graft donor cells, obtained 360 days after TCRalphabeta/CD19-depleted stem cell transplant. The CDR3 region is CASSTGESNQPQHF. The CDR3 bases are TGCGCCAGCAGCACAGGGGAGAGCAATCAGCCCCAGCATTTT.